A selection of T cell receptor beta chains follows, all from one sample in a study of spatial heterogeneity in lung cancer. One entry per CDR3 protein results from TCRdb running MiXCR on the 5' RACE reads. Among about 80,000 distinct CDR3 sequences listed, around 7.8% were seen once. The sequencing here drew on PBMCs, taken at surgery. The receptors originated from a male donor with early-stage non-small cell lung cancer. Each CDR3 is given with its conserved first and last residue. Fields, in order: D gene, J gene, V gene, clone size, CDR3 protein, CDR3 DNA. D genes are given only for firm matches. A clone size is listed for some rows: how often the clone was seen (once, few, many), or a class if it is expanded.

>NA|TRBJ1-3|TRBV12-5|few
CASGLDLQYTIYF
TGTGCTAGTGGTTTGGACCTACAATACACCATATATTTT
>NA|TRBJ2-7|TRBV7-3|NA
CASSLSDTYEQYF
TGTGCCAGCAGCTTAAGCGACACCTACGAGCAGTACTTC
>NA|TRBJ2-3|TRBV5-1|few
CASSFEAPDTQYF
TGCGCCAGCAGCTTTGAGGCTCCAGATACGCAGTATTTT
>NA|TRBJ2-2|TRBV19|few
CATADSNTGELFF
TGTGCCACCGCGGACAGTAACACCGGGGAGCTGTTTTTT
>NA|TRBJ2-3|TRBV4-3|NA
CASSLERTSTDTQYF
TGCGCCAGCAGCCTTGAGCGGACTAGCACAGATACGCAGTATTTT
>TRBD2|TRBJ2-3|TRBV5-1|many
CASGGTSGSDTQYF
TGCGCCAGCGGTGGGACTAGCGGATCAGATACGCAGTATTTT
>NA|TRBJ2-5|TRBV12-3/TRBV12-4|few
CASCKVLQETQYF
TGTGCCAGCTGTAAGGTCCTACAAGAGACCCAGTACTTC
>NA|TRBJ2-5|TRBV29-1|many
CSVGQETQYF
TGCAGCGTTGGTCAAGAGACCCAGTACTTC
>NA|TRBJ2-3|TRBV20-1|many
CSGVRHLADTQYF
TGCAGTGGAGTGAGACATCTGGCAGATACGCAGTATTTT
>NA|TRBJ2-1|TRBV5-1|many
CASFASSYNEQFF
TGCGCCAGCTTTGCGAGCTCCTACAATGAGCAGTTCTTC
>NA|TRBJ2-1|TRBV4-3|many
CASSRSRGNEQFF
TGCGCCAGCAGCCGGAGCCGGGGCAATGAGCAGTTCTTC
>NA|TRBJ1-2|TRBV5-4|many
CASSPHGAGIYGYTF
TGTGCCAGCAGTCCGCACGGGGCCGGGATCTATGGCTACACCTTC
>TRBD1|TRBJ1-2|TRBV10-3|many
CASLQGARNYGYTF
TGTGCCAGTCTACAGGGGGCGCGGAACTATGGCTACACCTTC
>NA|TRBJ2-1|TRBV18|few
CASSPGALNNEQFF
TGTGCCAGCTCACCCGGGGCCCTAAACAATGAGCAGTTCTTC
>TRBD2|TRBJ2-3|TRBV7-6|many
CASSSQGLAGLDTQYF
TGTGCCAGCAGCTCCCAGGGACTAGCGGGGTTAGATACGCAGTATTTT
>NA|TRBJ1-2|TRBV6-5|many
CASRSPRGEVGYTF
TGTGCCAGCAGATCTCCAAGAGGGGAGGTTGGCTACACCTTC
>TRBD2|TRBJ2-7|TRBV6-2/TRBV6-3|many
CASSYSGTRSSYEQYF
TGTGCCAGCAGTTACTCGGGGACTAGGTCCTCCTACGAGCAGTACTTC
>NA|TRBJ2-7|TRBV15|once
CATSRVRRGTDYKQYF
TGTGCCACCAGCAGAGTAAGGCGAGGAACTGATTACAAGCAGTACTTC
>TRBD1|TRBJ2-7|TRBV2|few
CASSELTPGQGLEQYF
TGTGCCAGCAGTGAACTGACACCGGGACAGGGGCTAGAGCAGTACTTC
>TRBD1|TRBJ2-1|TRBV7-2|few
CASSLLGQGNEQFF
TGTGCCAGCAGCTTACTGGGACAGGGAAATGAGCAGTTCTTC
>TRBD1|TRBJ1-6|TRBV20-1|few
CSARRQGPNSPLHF
TGCAGTGCCAGACGACAGGGCCCAAATTCACCCCTCCACTTT
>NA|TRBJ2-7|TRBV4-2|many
CASSHGGVTEQYF
TGTGCCAGCAGCCACGGGGGAGTCACCGAGCAGTACTTC
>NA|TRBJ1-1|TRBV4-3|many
CASSHDRNTEAFF
TGCGCCAGCAGCCACGACAGGAACACTGAAGCTTTCTTT
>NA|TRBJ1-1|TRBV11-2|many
CASSLGRGDEAFF
TGTGCCAGCAGCTTAGGTCGGGGGGATGAAGCTTTCTTT
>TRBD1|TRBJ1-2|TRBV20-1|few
CSATGGELRGYTF
TGCAGTGCTACAGGGGGCGAATTGAGGGGCTACACCTTC
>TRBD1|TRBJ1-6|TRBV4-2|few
CASSQATGVNSPLHF
TGTGCCAGCAGCCAAGCGACAGGGGTAAATTCACCCCTCCACTTT
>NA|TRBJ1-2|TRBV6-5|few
CASSSTHGYTF
TGTGCCAGCAGTTCTACCCATGGCTACACCTTC
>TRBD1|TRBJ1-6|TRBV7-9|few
CASSGPGTEDSPLHF
TGTGCCAGCAGCGGACCCGGGACAGAGGATTCACCCCTCCACTTT
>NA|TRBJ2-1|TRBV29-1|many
CSVPNGFF
TGCAGCGTTCCGAATGGGTTCTTC
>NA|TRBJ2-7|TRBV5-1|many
CASSLVQGTYEQYF
TGCGCCAGCAGCTTGGTTCAGGGAACCTACGAGCAGTACTTC
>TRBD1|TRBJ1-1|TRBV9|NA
CASSAGTGPEAFF
TGTGCCAGCAGCGCAGGGACAGGGCCTGAAGCTTTCTTT
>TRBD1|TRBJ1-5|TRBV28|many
CASSQGGTGSNQPQHF
TGTGCCAGCAGCCAGGGGGGGACAGGTAGCAATCAGCCCCAGCATTTT
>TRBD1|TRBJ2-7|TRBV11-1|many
CASSITSSGQGAYEQYF
TGTGCCAGCAGCATAACCTCATCGGGACAGGGTGCCTACGAGCAGTACTTC
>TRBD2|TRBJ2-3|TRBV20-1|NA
CSARGLAGGFTDTQYF
TGCAGTGCTAGGGGACTAGCGGGAGGGTTCACAGATACGCAGTATTTT
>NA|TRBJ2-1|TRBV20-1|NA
CSATHNEQFF
TGCAGTGCTACCCACAATGAGCAGTTCTTC
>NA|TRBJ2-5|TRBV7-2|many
CASSLGVDSGLETQYF
TGTGCCAGCAGCTTAGGAGTTGATAGCGGATTAGAGACCCAGTACTTC
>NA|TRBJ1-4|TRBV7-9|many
CASSAGAPTNEKLFF
TGTGCCAGCAGCGCAGGAGCTCCAACTAATGAAAAACTGTTTTTT
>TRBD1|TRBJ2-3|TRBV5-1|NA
CASSPRTGPGPDTQYF
TGCGCCAGCAGCCCCCGGACAGGACCAGGGCCAGATACGCAGTATTTT
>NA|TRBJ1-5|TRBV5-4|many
CASSLAGDSNQPQHF
TGTGCCAGCAGCTTGGCCGGGGATAGCAATCAGCCCCAGCATTTT
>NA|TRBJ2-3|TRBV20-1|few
CSAIPPQGTDTQYF
TGCAGTGCTATACCTCCCCAGGGGACAGATACGCAGTATTTT
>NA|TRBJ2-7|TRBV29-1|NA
CSVVAGVDEQYF
TGCAGCGTTGTGGCAGGGGTCGACGAGCAGTACTTC
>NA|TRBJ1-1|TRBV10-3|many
CAISAGGQLNTEAFF
TGTGCCATCAGTGCGGGAGGACAGCTGAACACTGAAGCTTTCTTT
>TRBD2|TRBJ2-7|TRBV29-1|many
CSVLAGGPYEQYF
TGCAGCGTTTTGGCGGGAGGGCCCTACGAGCAGTACTTC
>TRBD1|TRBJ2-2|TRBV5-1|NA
CASSLAGQGNTGELFF
TGCGCCAGCAGCTTGGCCGGACAGGGGAACACCGGGGAGCTGTTTTTT
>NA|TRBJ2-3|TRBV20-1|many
CSATDLAPELTDTQYF
TGCAGTGCTACAGACCTAGCGCCCGAGCTTACAGATACGCAGTATTTT
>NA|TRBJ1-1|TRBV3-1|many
CASSLETSNTEAFF
TGTGCCAGCAGCCTGGAGACTTCCAACACTGAAGCTTTCTTT
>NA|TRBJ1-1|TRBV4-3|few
CASSIRAASVTEAFF
TGCGCCAGCAGCATAAGAGCGGCCAGCGTCACTGAAGCTTTCTTT
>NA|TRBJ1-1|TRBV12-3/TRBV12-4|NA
CASSFQGETEAFF
TGTGCCAGCAGTTTCCAGGGAGAAACTGAAGCTTTCTTT
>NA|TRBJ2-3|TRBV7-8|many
CASSLAGENTDTQYF
TGTGCCAGCAGCTTAGCGGGAGAGAACACAGATACGCAGTATTTT
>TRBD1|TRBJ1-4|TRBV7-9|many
CASSLGTGNEKLFF
TGTGCCAGCAGCTTAGGGACAGGCAATGAAAAACTGTTTTTT
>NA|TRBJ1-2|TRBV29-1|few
CSVSGADYGYTF
TGCAGCGTTTCGGGGGCCGACTATGGCTACACCTTC
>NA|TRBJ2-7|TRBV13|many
CASSRSIRLVYEQYF
TGTGCCAGCAGCAGATCAATCAGACTAGTCTACGAGCAGTACTTC
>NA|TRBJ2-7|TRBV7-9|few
CASSLGAASSYEQYF
TGTGCCAGCAGCTTAGGGGCCGCTTCGTCCTACGAGCAGTACTTC
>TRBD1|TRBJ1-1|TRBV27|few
CASSIGRDSEAFF
TGTGCCAGCAGTATCGGCAGGGACAGTGAAGCTTTCTTT